The rows below give T cell receptor beta chains drawn from one sample of a study of response to subunit inactivated influenza vaccine. TCRdb fed the RT-PCR reads into MiXCR, producing one record per CDR3 protein. This sample yields 150,000 to 200,000 distinct CDR3 sequences, of which 9.5% to 13% are seen a single time; roughly 12% belongs to the top ten. The specimen comprised non-naive T cells sorted from PBMCs, sampled roughly 47 days after vaccination. These receptors came from a man in his fifties who received an inactivated influenza vaccine. The CDR3 runs from the conserved cysteine through the conserved F or W. D genes are given only for firm matches. Not every row has a clone size; where given, it reads once, few, many or a size class.

V	J	D	size	CDR3	DNA
TRBV28	TRBJ1-2	TRBD1	many	CASSLDLGTGNYGYTF	TGTGCCAGCAGTCTGGATTTGGGGACAGGGAACTATGGCTACACCTTC
TRBV27	TRBJ1-2	TRBD1	.	CATTAGQGAFGYTF	TGTGCCACCACGGCTGGACAGGGGGCTTTTGGCTACACCTTC
TRBV19	TRBJ2-7	.	.	CASGPDVASYEQYF	TGTGCCAGTGGTCCGGACGTTGCCTCCTACGAGCAGTACTTC
TRBV20-1	TRBJ1-2	.	many	CSARGQEYGYTF	TGCAGTGCTAGAGGGCAGGAGTATGGCTACACCTTC
TRBV6-1	TRBJ2-3	.	.	CASSLSRTRTDTQYF	TGTGCCAGCAGTCTATCACGGACCCGCACAGATACGCAGTATTTT
TRBV5-1	TRBJ2-1	TRBD2	medium-sized	CASRWAGGVYNEQFF	TGCGCCAGCCGCTGGGCGGGGGGGGTTTACAATGAGCAGTTCTTC
TRBV5-6	TRBJ1-2	.	many	CASSLGMGTSGGYTF	TGTGCCAGCAGCTTGGGGATGGGGACATCAGGCGGCTACACCTTC
TRBV5-5	TRBJ2-1	TRBD1	.	CASSPQTGGNEQFF	TGTGCCAGCAGCCCGCAGACAGGGGGAAATGAGCAGTTCTTC
TRBV5-1	TRBJ2-5	.	few	CASSLERAETQYF	TGCGCCAGCAGCTTGGAGAGAGCAGAGACCCAGTACTTC
TRBV20-1	TRBJ2-1	TRBD2	.	CSARYGAGVGNEQFF	TGCAGTGCTCGTTACGGAGCGGGAGTTGGAAATGAGCAGTTCTTC
TRBV11-1	TRBJ1-1	.	few	CASSFRAADNTEAFF	TGTGCCAGCAGCTTTCGGGCCGCAGATAACACTGAAGCTTTCTTT
TRBV4-1	TRBJ1-3	.	few	CASSEVPPSGNTIYF	TGCGCCAGCAGCGAAGTCCCTCCCTCTGGAAACACCATATATTTT
TRBV11-2	TRBJ2-7	.	few	CASSLRPRGEQYF	TGTGCCAGCAGCTTACGGCCTAGGGGCGAGCAGTACTTC
TRBV7-2	TRBJ2-2	.	many	CASSPQGGPLTGELFF	TGTGCCAGCAGCCCCCAGGGAGGCCCACTCACCGGGGAGCTGTTTTTT
TRBV5-1	TRBJ2-5	.	many	CASSKDSKETQYF	TGCGCCAGCAGCAAGGACAGTAAAGAGACCCAGTACTTC
TRBV9	TRBJ2-5	TRBD1	few	CASSATGTGTEETQYF	TGTGCCAGCAGCGCCACCGGGACAGGGACTGAAGAGACCCAGTACTTC
TRBV20-1	TRBJ2-2	TRBD1	few	CSGQGAHIPGELFF	TGCAGTGGACAGGGGGCGCATATTCCCGGGGAGCTGTTTTTT
TRBV5-1	TRBJ2-3	TRBD1	.	CASSLIQGTDTDTQYF	TGCGCCAGCAGCTTAATACAGGGGACCGACACAGATACGCAGTATTTT
TRBV30	TRBJ2-3	.	few	CAWNGVSTDTQYF	TGTGCCTGGAATGGAGTATCCACAGATACGCAGTATTTT
TRBV5-5	TRBJ1-5	TRBD1	.	CASSVGIRAKGQQPQHF	TGTGCCAGCAGCGTAGGGATAAGGGCTAAGGGACAGCAGCCCCAGCATTTT
TRBV20-1	TRBJ2-5	TRBD2	many	CSAAEGTSGRETQYF	TGCAGTGCTGCAGAAGGGACTAGCGGGAGAGAGACCCAGTACTTC
TRBV20-1	TRBJ2-7	.	few	CSAMRGGGEQYF	TGCAGTGCTATGCGAGGAGGGGGTGAGCAGTACTTC
TRBV5-6	TRBJ2-7	TRBD2	few	CASSWGAGDYEQYF	TGTGCCAGCAGCTGGGGCGCGGGAGACTACGAGCAGTACTTC
TRBV5-1	TRBJ1-1	.	.	CASSPARGNTEAFF	TGCGCCAGCAGCCCCGCCAGGGGTAACACTGAAGCTTTCTTT
TRBV3-1	TRBJ2-7	.	few	CASSQGKGSEQYF	TGTGCCAGCAGCCAAGGGAAGGGTAGCGAGCAGTACTTC
TRBV3-1	TRBJ2-5	.	few	CASSPEGRNFQETQYF	TGTGCCAGCAGCCCCGAGGGGAGGAACTTCCAAGAGACCCAGTACTTC
TRBV15	TRBJ2-3	TRBD2	many	CATSRGGGLTDTQYF	TGTGCCACCAGCAGGGGGGGGGGACTCACAGATACGCAGTATTTT
TRBV5-1	TRBJ1-6	.	few	CASSLTGFNSPLHF	TGCGCCAGCAGCTTGACAGGGTTTAATTCACCCCTCCACTTT
TRBV21-1	TRBJ2-3	.	.	CASHRIVAGGTDTQYF	.
TRBV10-2	TRBJ2-1	.	.	CASSRASNEQFF	TGCGCCAGCAGCCGGGCCTCAAATGAGCAGTTCTTC
TRBV7-2	TRBJ1-1	.	.	CASSLEGLRGAFF	TGTGCCAGCAGCTTAGAGGGGCTGCGGGGGGCTTTCTTT
TRBV12-3/TRBV12-4	TRBJ2-7	.	many	CASSFGTPSYEQYF	TGTGCCAGCAGTTTCGGGACACCTTCCTACGAGCAGTACTTC
TRBV6-1	TRBJ2-1	TRBD2	many	CASTNLAGGPGEQFF	TGTGCCAGCACCAACCTAGCGGGGGGGCCCGGTGAGCAGTTCTTC
TRBV20-1	TRBJ2-7	TRBD2	many	CSAVGASGILSYEQYF	TGCAGTGCTGTGGGGGCTAGCGGGATCCTTTCCTACGAGCAGTACTTC
TRBV2	TRBJ2-1	.	.	CASLGGALNEHFF	TGTGCCAGCTTGGGGGGGGCGCTCAATGAGCATTTCTTC
TRBV20-1	TRBJ1-1	.	many	CSAGRLTEAFF	TGCAGTGCTGGTCGGCTCACTGAAGCTTTCTTT
TRBV7-9	TRBJ2-4	.	many	CASSNDRTKNIQYF	TGTGCCAGCAGCAATGACAGGACCAAAAACATTCAGTACTTC
TRBV5-1	TRBJ2-2	TRBD1	many	CASSFDRQGLHTGELFF	TGCGCCAGCAGCTTTGATCGACAGGGCCTCCACACCGGGGAGCTGTTTTTT
TRBV29-1	TRBJ2-3	TRBD1	many	CSGQGTGPDTQYF	TGCAGCGGACAGGGGACGGGGCCAGATACGCAGTATTTT
TRBV27	TRBJ1-5	TRBD1	few	CASSVTGVIRQPQHF	TGTGCCAGCAGTGTGACAGGGGTGATACGGCAGCCCCAGCATTTT
TRBV5-1	TRBJ1-6	TRBD1	few	CASSLKGQGSSPLHF	TGCGCCAGCAGCCTAAAGGGACAGGGCAGCTCACCCCTCCACTTT
TRBV28	TRBJ1-5	TRBD1	many	CASQHGTAWGYSNQPQHF	TGTGCCAGCCAACATGGGACAGCATGGGGGTATAGCAATCAGCCCCAGCATTTT
TRBV7-8	TRBJ2-3	TRBD2	many	CASSLGGGARTDTQYF	TGTGCCAGCAGCTTAGGCGGGGGGGCCCGGACAGATACGCAGTATTTT
TRBV19	TRBJ2-1	TRBD2	few	CASSVQTSGSDEQFF	TGTGCCAGTAGTGTCCAGACTAGCGGGAGCGATGAGCAGTTCTTC
TRBV4-2	TRBJ2-1	.	.	CASSPSTGTREQFF	TGTGCCAGCAGTCCTTCAACCGGGACGCGTGAGCAGTTCTTC
TRBV15	TRBJ2-5	TRBD2	.	CATSRGWTSRERETQYF	TGTGCCACCAGCAGAGGATGGACTAGCCGGGAGAGGGAGACCCAGTACTTC
TRBV10-3	TRBJ2-7	.	many	CAISARAEQYF	TGTGCCATCAGTGCCCGGGCTGAGCAGTACTTC
TRBV5-6	TRBJ1-4	TRBD1	few	CASSSTQGEDFVHNEKLFF	TGTGCCAGCAGCTCTACCCAGGGGGAAGATTTCGTTCATAATGAAAAACTGTTTTTT
TRBV7-3	TRBJ2-1	.	.	CASSLGPLGNNEQFF	TGTGCCAGCAGCTTGGGCCCCCTCGGCAACAATGAGCAGTTCTTC
TRBV20-1	TRBJ2-5	.	.	CSARDLAVGQETQYF	TGCAGTGCTAGAGATCTTGCGGTGGGACAAGAGACCCAGTACTTC
TRBV6-2/TRBV6-3	TRBJ2-5	TRBD2	.	CASGRTHGGTQETQYF	TGTGCCAGCGGAAGGACACACGGGGGGACCCAAGAGACCCAGTACTTC
TRBV7-2	TRBJ1-5	.	many	CASSWSQDQPQHF	TGTGCCAGCAGCTGGTCTCAAGATCAGCCCCAGCATTTT
TRBV6-5	TRBJ1-6	.	many	CASSSDDVNSPLHF	TGTGCCAGCAGTTCGGATGACGTTAATTCACCCCTCCACTTT
TRBV7-2	TRBJ2-3	.	many	CASSLVGGGTQYF	TGTGCCAGCAGCTTAGTGGGGGGTGGTACGCAGTATTTT
TRBV11-2	TRBJ2-7	TRBD2	few	CASSLGLAGVHFYEQYF	TGTGCCAGCAGCTTGGGACTAGCGGGAGTCCATTTCTACGAGCAGTACTTC
TRBV29-1	TRBJ2-1	.	many	CSVEGITYNEQFF	TGCAGCGTTGAGGGAATTACCTACAATGAGCAGTTCTTC
TRBV5-1	TRBJ2-3	TRBD2	few	CASSLVAGGFTDTQYF	TGCGCCAGCAGCTTGGTCGCGGGGGGTTTCACAGATACGCAGTATTTT
TRBV2	TRBJ2-2	.	few	CASSEQGGALNTGELFF	TGTGCCAGCAGTGAACAGGGGGGCGCTTTAAACACCGGGGAGCTGTTTTTT